This TCR beta chain appears in the sequencing data of a study of T-cell reconstitution after alpha-beta-depleted transplantation in children. Study conclusions and caveats: T-cell counts and diversity were attributed mostly to newly produced T cells one year after transplant.

This CDR3 is built from 13 residues. The germline V gene encodes CDR1 SQVTM and CDR2 ANQGSEA. Trimming removed 7 bases at V and 1 base at J, with 14 bases between. Using unique molecular identifiers, the investigators prepared the TCRbeta library. From the PCR reads, TCRdb called clonotypes with MiXCR, one entry per CDR3 protein. The table shows 450,000 to 600,000 distinct CDR3 sequences, with roughly a tenth occurring only once. There are many counts of this clonotype. Its antigen is as yet unknown. The chain is built from TRBV29-1 and TRBJ2-7; D possibly uses TRBD1 or TRBD2 (6 bases each). This TCR was recovered from a child younger than 10 with inherited bone marrow failure, due to receive a stem cell transplant. Source: PBMCs, taken before TCRalphabeta/CD19-depleted stem cell transplant. CDR3 bases: TGCAGCGCCGAAGGGGGGAATTCCTACGAGCAGTACTTC. Protein sequence: CSAEGGNSYEQYF.